These 27 T cell receptor beta chains were all obtained from the same sample, sequenced in a study of cytomegalovirus exposure and HLA in healthy donors. PCR employed 60 Vbeta and 13 Jbeta primers. Profiled with immunoSEQ multiplex PCR; TCRdb holds only in-frame clones, not every one. The sample has over 150,000 clones; nearly 80% are singletons. The specimen was PBMCs. These receptors were taken from a man aged 25-40 years in good health and CMV-seropositive.

This chain's CDR3 is CASSRIRSDNTGELFF. The CDR3 region has the DNA TGTGCCAGCAGCCGTATCAGGTCAGACAACACCGGGGAGCTGTTTTTT. V gene TRBV7-9 combines with J gene TRBJ2-2; D call uncertain. The CDR3 is made up of 16 amino acids. CDR1 and CDR2 (germline): SEHNR, FQNEAQ (reference sequence). Trimming took off 5 bases at V and 2 bases at J, with 15 bases between the two ends.

J is TRBJ2-3 and V is TRBV10-3; 7 bases agree with TRBD2. Trimming at V came to 3 bases and at J to 1 base, leaving 7 bases not matched to a gene. Germline V gene lookup returns CDR1 ENHRY and CDR2 SYGVKD. The CDR3 runs to 16 residues. As DNA, the CDR3 is TGTGCCATCAGTGATGCGGGAGAAAAAGGCACAGATACGCAGTATTTT. Its protein product is CAISDAGEKGTDTQYF.

The chain couples TRBV6-6 to TRBJ2-2, with 9 bases that match TRBD2. The CDR3 has 14 residues. CDR1 is MNHNY and CDR2 is SVGAGI in the germline V gene (reference sequence). V shed 6 bases and J 4 bases; nucleotides not matched to a gene: 3. In DNA, the CDR3 is TGTGCCAGCAGGTTAGCGGGAGTCACCGGGGAGCTGTTTTTT. This codes for CASRLAGVTGELFF.

The chain recombines TRBV29-1 with TRBJ2-7, with 9 bases identical to TRBD2. Losses at the gene ends were 0 bases for V and 3 bases for J; bases not matched to a gene: 9. In germline, CDR1 is SQVTM, CDR2 ANQGSEA. The CDR3 loop spans 16 amino acids. The chain's CDR3 is CSVEDPGLAGLYEQYF. CDR3 sequence (DNA): TGCAGCGTTGAAGACCCGGGACTAGCTGGTCTCTACGAGCAGTACTTC.

This clone turned up a few times. This chain joins TRBV5-4 and TRBJ1-1; 9 positions agree with TRBD1. The germline V gene encodes CDR1 SGHNT and CDR2 YYREEE (reference sequence). V lost 4 bases and J lost 1; bases outside the gene matches: 5. The CDR3 totals 15 residues. The chain's CDR3 is CASSPEGQGNTEAFF. The DNA of the CDR3 is TGTGCCAGCAGCCCGGAGGGACAGGGGAACACTGAAGCTTTCTTT. The whole variable domain, filled in from reference TRBV5-4 and TRBJ1-1, reads ETGVTQSPTHLIKTRGQQVTLRCSSQSGHNTVSWYQQALGQGPQFIFQYYREEENGRGNFPPRFSGLQFPNYSSELNVNALELDDSALYLCASSPEGQGNTEAFFGQGTRLTVV.

This clone has only a few counts. This chain links TRBV18 with TRBJ1-1; TRBD1 might be the D (5 bases). The V end was cut by 4 bases, the J end by 4 bases, with 13 bases between. The V gene's germline CDR1 is KGHSH and CDR2 LQKENI. This CDR3 is 14 amino acids long. The CDR3 region has the DNA TGTGCCAGCTCACTGCGGGGGTTGGGCACTGAAGCTTTCTTT. It encodes CASSLRGLGTEAFF. The variable domain in full, completed from reference TRBV18 and TRBJ1-1, reads NAGVMQNPRHLVRRRGQEARLRCSPMKGHSHVYWYRQLPEEGLKFMVYLQKENIIDESGMPKERFSAEFPKEGPSILRIQQVVRGDSAAYFCASSLRGLGTEAFFGQGTRLTVV.

V is TRBV28 and J is TRBJ2-3, with 8 bases that match TRBD1. CDR3 length: 16 residues. Germline V gene data show CDR1 as MDHEN and CDR2 as SYDVKM. V dropped 5 bases and J dropped 0; count of bases not matched to a gene: 7. For the CDR3, the DNA is TGTGCCAGCAGTAATCCAGGACAGGGCAGCACAGATACGCAGTATTTT. It specifies CASSNPGQGSTDTQYF. The full variable domain, its missing parts supplied by reference TRBV28 and TRBJ2-3, is DVKVTQSSRYLVKRTGEKVFLECVQDMDHENMFWYRQDPGLGLRLIYFSYDVKMKEKGDIPEGYSVSREKKERFSLILESASTNQTSMYLCASSNPGQGSTDTQYFGPGTRLTVL.

The chain employs TRBV6-4 and TRBJ1-1; TRBD1 aligns across 8 bases. This CDR3 is 13 amino acids long. Germline V gene lookup returns CDR1 MRHNA and CDR2 SNTAGT. J lost 5 bases, V lost 4 bases, and 3 bases had no gene match. The CDR3 region is CASSAQGGTEAFF. Here the CDR3 DNA reads TGTGCCAGCAGTGCACAGGGGGGGACTGAAGCTTTCTTT.

The gene calls are TRBV14 and TRBJ1-2; a weak D match, TRBD1 (5 bases). This CDR3 region has 15 residues. Germline loops: CDR1 SGHDN, CDR2 FVKESK. Trimming stripped 0 bases from V and 4 bases from J, with 12 bases between. The CDR3 region has the DNA TGTGCCAGCAGCCAAGATAAGCAGGGCGGCTATGGCTACACCTTC. Protein product: CASSQDKQGGYGYTF.

This chain links TRBV10-3 with TRBJ1-1; D remains unclear. The V gene's germline CDR1 is ENHRY and CDR2 SYGVKD. The CDR3 is made up of 15 amino acids. Trimming took 3 bases from V and 4 from J, leaving 15 bases between them. CDR3 sequence: CAISEGRRASTEAFF. The CDR3 DNA is TGTGCCATCAGTGAAGGCAGGCGGGCGAGCACTGAAGCTTTCTTT.

The rearrangement joins TRBV4-1 to TRBJ2-7; the D is unclear. Germline assignment: CDR1 MGHRA and CDR2 YSYEKL. The CDR3 is 15 residues long. Trimming stripped 1 base from V and 2 bases from J, with 12 bases between. This CDR3 is CASSQGGRPPYEQYF. The CDR3 region has the DNA TGCGCCAGCAGCCAAGGTGGCAGGCCTCCCTACGAGCAGTACTTC.

V usage is TRBV7-3 and J usage is TRBJ2-2, with no clear D. Germline V gene lookup returns CDR1 SGHTA and CDR2 FQGTGA. This CDR3 comprises 16 residues. V was pared by 1 base and J by 4 bases, with 13 bases between. The CDR3 nucleotides are TGTGCCAGCAGCTTAATTGATGCCCGTAGCACCGGGGAGCTGTTTTTT. Its protein is CASSLIDARSTGELFF.

The chain recombines TRBV6-5 with TRBJ1-1; the D is unclear. CDR1 MNHEY and CDR2 SVGAGI come from the germline V gene. This CDR3 spans 12 amino acids. V lost 4 bases to trimming and J lost 6 bases, with 9 bases between them. In nucleotides, the CDR3 is TGTGCCAGCAGTTCGAACTCCGCTGAAGCTTTCTTT. As protein: CASSSNSAEAFF.

The chain employs TRBV29-1 and TRBJ2-3; TRBD2 aligns across 7 bases. J was trimmed by 0 bases and V by 4 bases; bases with no gene match: 4. CDR3 length: 14 residues. CDR1 SQVTM and CDR2 ANQGSEA come from the germline V gene. The CDR3 sequence is CSVGVSGSTDTQYF. As DNA, the CDR3 is TGCAGCGTTGGGGTTAGCGGGAGCACAGATACGCAGTATTTT.

The chain is built from TRBV7-2 and TRBJ1-2, with 7 bases lining up with TRBD1. V was pared by 0 bases and J by 4 bases, with 8 bases of the junction left unmatched. The V gene's germline CDR1 is SGHTA and CDR2 FQGNSA. This CDR3 comprises 16 residues. For the CDR3, the DNA is TGTGCCAGCAGCTTAGCCCCGACAGGGTTAGGCTATGGCTACACCTTC. Translating it yields CASSLAPTGLGYGYTF.

This clone was found a few times. This chain connects TRBV11-2 to TRBJ2-5; TRBD2 aligns across 7 bases. V shed 1 base, J shed 3 bases, and the junction held 2 bases outside the gene matches. Germline CDR1 SGHAT, CDR2 FQNNGV. CDR3 length: 14 amino acids. The CDR3 nucleotides read TGTGCCAGCAGCTTAGTGCGGGAGAAAGAGACCCAGTACTTC. Translation: CASSLVREKETQYF.

The chain employs TRBV28 and TRBJ2-3; 7 bases agree with TRBD2. The CDR3 has 15 residues. The germline V gene encodes CDR1 MDHEN and CDR2 SYDVKM. Unmatched junction bases numbered 11, after V lost 5 bases and J lost 6 bases. CDR3: CASSGWGGYSDTQYF. Written as DNA, the CDR3 is TGTGCCAGCAGTGGCTGGGGGGGTTATTCGGATACGCAGTATTTT.

This clone has a handful of counts. This chain connects TRBV10-3 to TRBJ1-5; maybe TRBD1 (5 bases). The CDR3 extends over 15 amino acids. V was clipped by 2 bases and J by 4 bases, with 12 bases between them. Germline CDR1 ENHRY, CDR2 SYGVKD. The CDR3 DNA follows: TGTGCCATCAGTGAGACCCCGCAGGGAAATCAGCCCCAGCATTTT. Its translation: CAISETPQGNQPQHF.

The genes are TRBV7-2 and TRBJ1-2, with D perhaps TRBD1 (6 bases). Trimming removed 10 bases at V and 7 bases at J, with 19 bases between. Germline V gene sequence: CDR1 SGHTA, CDR2 FQGNSA. The CDR3 has 13 amino acids. DNA for the CDR3: TGTGCCACCGACATAGAAACAGGGACTGGCTACACCTTC. Protein sequence: CATDIETGTGYTF.

The V and J genes are TRBV4-1 and TRBJ2-7, with TRBD1 matching over 9 bases. After removal of 0 bases from V and 4 bases from J, the junction contained 7 bases not matched to a gene. The CDR3 covers 16 residues. The germline V gene encodes CDR1 MGHRA and CDR2 YSYEKL. The CDR3 DNA is TGCGCCAGCAGCCAAGATCTTAGACAGGGGGAATACGAGCAGTACTTC. It encodes CASSQDLRQGEYEQYF.

V is TRBV20-1 and J is TRBJ2-5, with a tentative D call TRBD1 (6 bases). V gave up 5 bases and J gave up 3 bases, with 7 bases separating them. In germline, CDR1 is DFQATT, CDR2 SNEGSKA (reference sequence). The CDR3 is 11 amino acids. CDR3 bases: TGCAGTGCTTACAGGGAAGAGACCCAGTACTTC. Translating it yields CSAYREETQYF.

The count of this clone is one. The chain uses TRBV6-6 and TRBJ1-1; 8 nucleotides match TRBD1. The CDR3 is made up of 16 amino acids. Germline V gene data show CDR1 as MNHNY and CDR2 as SVGAGI (reference sequence). Germline trimming cut 6 bases from V and 0 bases from J; bases unmatched to any gene: 9. The CDR3 is CASRHVRTGLNTEAFF. The CDR3 DNA sequence: TGTGCCAGCAGGCACGTGAGGACAGGGTTGAACACTGAAGCTTTCTTT.

The V gene is TRBV5-6, the J gene TRBJ2-3; 12 positions agree with TRBD2. The CDR3 sequence is 15 residues long. J lost 7 bases, V lost 4 bases, and 7 bases had no gene match. Germline CDR1 and CDR2: SGHDT and YYEEEE. The CDR3 DNA is TGTGCCAGCAGCGGAGGACTAGCGGGATTATATACGCAGTATTTT. Translated: CASSGGLAGLYTQYF.

The chain has TRBV5-1 and TRBJ2-5, with D tentatively TRBD2 (7 bases). This CDR3 comprises 16 residues. Germline CDR1 reads SGHRS; CDR2 reads YFSETQ. Trimming removed 0 bases from V and 2 bases from J, with 14 bases in between. CDR3 sequence reads: CASSLEGTTGQETQYF. The CDR3, as DNA: TGCGCCAGCAGCTTGGAAGGGACTACAGGGCAAGAGACCCAGTACTTC.

This clone is large in the sample. This chain links TRBV4-2 with TRBJ2-2; 8 nucleotides agree with TRBD1. The CDR3 covers 21 residues. In germline, CDR1 is LGHNA, CDR2 YNFKEQ. Germline trimming cut 4 bases from V and 7 bases from J; bases unmatched to any gene: 26. In nucleotides, the CDR3 is TGTGCCAGCAGCCCTTACAGGGGGATGGGGAGTTTCGGGAGAAGCGGCGGGGAGCTGTTTTTT. Its protein product is CASSPYRGMGSFGRSGGELFF.

The chain has TRBV7-6 and TRBJ2-5; D not certain. This CDR3 is 12 amino acids long. Germline CDR1 is SGHVS and CDR2 is FNYEAQ. V lost 5 bases and J lost 2, with 6 bases in between. The CDR3: CASSINQETQYF. CDR3 coding DNA: TGTGCCAGCAGCATAAATCAAGAGACCCAGTACTTC.

The chain is built from TRBV28 and TRBJ1-3; D is unresolved. V was clipped by 10 bases and J by 2 bases, with 15 bases between them. The CDR3 is 14 amino acids. In germline, CDR1 is MDHEN, CDR2 SYDVKM. For the CDR3, the DNA is TGTGCCACCACCCGGGTCTCAGCTGGAAACACCATATATTTT. Translated, it gives CATTRVSAGNTIYF. Using reference TRBV28 and TRBJ1-3 for the parts outside the CDR3, the full variable domain is DVKVTQSSRYLVKRTGEKVFLECVQDMDHENMFWYRQDPGLGLRLIYFSYDVKMKEKGDIPEGYSVSREKKERFSLILESASTNQTSMYLCATTRVSAGNTIYFGEGSWLTVV.